The rows below give T cell receptor beta chains drawn from one sample of a study of beta chain features in type 1 diabetes. This table comes from immunoSEQ multiplex PCR, and its TCRdb copy is limited to in-frame clones, with some not included. The sample includes around 170,000 clones, 7.5% to 10% of them seen just once. The specimen sequenced was central memory CD4+ T cells from blood. Receptors originate from a woman between 18 and 29 years old in good health. Each CDR3 is given with its conserved first and last residue. The D gene is left open where the match is weak. Clone size is not always given. Where it is, it says once, few, many or a class for expanded clones.

abundance,v_gene,d_gene,j_gene,CDR3aa,CDR3nt
-,TRBV5-1,-,TRBJ2-3,CASSTSMAVSTDTQYF,TGCGCCAGCAGCACATCTATGGCGGTCAGCACAGATACGCAGTATTTT
-,TRBV6-1,-,TRBJ1-5,CASSVEGRQPQHF,TGTGCCAGCAGTGTTGAGGGCCGACAGCCCCAGCATTTT
few,TRBV16,-,TRBJ1-5,CASSQSAGGQGPQHF,TGTGCCAGCAGCCAATCTGCGGGGGGGCAGGGTCCCCAGCATTTT
few,TRBV5-1,TRBD1,TRBJ1-1,CASSSQVGQGTEAFF,TGCGCCAGCAGCTCACAAGTGGGACAGGGGACTGAAGCTTTCTTT
-,TRBV2,TRBD1,TRBJ2-5,CASSHQAGTGGETQYF,TGTGCCAGCAGTCACCAAGCCGGGACAGGGGGAGAGACCCAGTACTTC
many,TRBV6-5,-,TRBJ2-3,CASSWDNTDTQYF,TGTGCCAGCAGTTGGGACAACACAGATACGCAGTATTTT
few,TRBV5-1,-,TRBJ2-5,CASSGGVQETQYF,TGCGCCAGCAGTGGAGGGGTTCAAGAGACCCAGTACTTC
few,TRBV2,-,TRBJ1-2,CASTTDGDWGPGYTF,TGTGCCAGCACCACAGATGGGGACTGGGGACCTGGCTACACCTTC
-,TRBV5-1,-,TRBJ2-5,CASTYSARSQETQYF,TGCGCCAGCACCTACTCTGCTAGGTCCCAAGAGACCCAGTACTTC
-,TRBV2,-,TRBJ1-1,CASRPQGVSTEAFF,TGTGCCAGCAGGCCACAGGGTGTAAGCACTGAAGCTTTCTTT
few,TRBV27,-,TRBJ1-2,CASSLSDSNYGYTF,TGTGCCAGCAGTTTATCCGACAGCAACTATGGCTACACCTTC
-,TRBV5-1,TRBD2,TRBJ2-7,CASSLASGYEQYF,TGCGCCAGCAGCTTAGCTAGCGGATACGAGCAGTACTTC